The 18 T cell receptor beta chains presented below share a single source sample, sequenced in a study of HIV-infected patients and healthy controls. All unsorted peripheral T cells were captured because whole blood was used without fractionation. Alpha and beta constant-region primers primed reverse transcription of around 500 ng RNA. Using multiplexing indices, alpha and beta chain libraries were generated apart by chain-specific third strand synthesis. Using its own MiXCR run on the 5' RACE reads, TCRdb lists one record per CDR3 protein. Of 15,000 to 20,000 distinct CDR3 sequences in the sample, more than 8% were seen once. The sample comprised blood. Receptors were obtained from an adult in good health.

This clonotype was seen at least ten times. The V gene is TRBV5-5, the J gene TRBJ2-2; D not resolved. Germline values: CDR1 SGHKS, CDR2 YYEKEE (reference sequence). The V gene lost 0 bases and the J gene lost 2 bases, with 8 bases spanning the gap. The CDR3 totals 15 residues. The CDR3: CASSLGHGNTGELFF. CDR3 DNA: TGTGCCAGCAGCTTGGGGCACGGTAACACCGGGGAGCTGTTTTTT.

This clonotype was observed a few times. The chain has TRBV28 and TRBJ1-1; no definite D call. The V end lost 5 bases, the J end lost 8 bases, and 18 bases lay between the germline ends. The germline gives CDR1 MDHEN, CDR2 SYDVKM. This CDR3 region has 14 residues. The CDR3 region is CASSPSSVFLEAFF. The CDR3 DNA reads as TGTGCCAGCAGTCCATCTAGCGTCTTCCTCGAAGCTTTCTTT.

Within the sample, this clonotype is medium-sized (0.01 to 0.1%). The rearrangement joins TRBV29-1 to TRBJ1-1; 10 nucleotides line up with TRBD1. V shed 6 bases and J 8 bases; nucleotides not matched to a gene: 12. Germline V gives CDR1 SQVTM, CDR2 ANQGSEA. The CDR3 has 14 residues. CDR3 in amino acids: CSVGTGVKRGEAFF. The CDR3 nucleotides read TGCAGCGTGGGGACAGGGGTTAAAAGGGGGGAAGCTTTCTTT.

This clonotype was detected ten times or more. The chain carries TRBV2 and TRBJ2-1; D remains unclear. Per the germline V gene, CDR1 is SNHLY and CDR2 is FYNNEI. The CDR3 is made up of 14 amino acids. The V end lost 4 bases, the J end lost 6 bases, and 13 bases lay between the germline ends. The CDR3 sequence: CASSVSRLGNEQFF. CDR3 nucleotide sequence: TGTGCCAGCAGTGTGAGTCGTCTAGGCAATGAGCAGTTCTTC.

This clonotype has ten or more counts. The genes are TRBV6-1 and TRBJ2-1, with 7 positions matching TRBD2. The CDR3 is 15 amino acids. The V gene end was trimmed by 5 bases and the J gene end by 7 bases; junction bases not matched to a gene: 11. The V gene's germline CDR1 is MNHNS and CDR2 SASEGT. The CDR3 DNA is TGTGCCAGCAGTTATACTAGCGCCGAAGGAAATGAGCAGTTCTTC. Protein product: CASSYTSAEGNEQFF.

This clonotype was detected many times. V usage is TRBV7-9 and J usage is TRBJ1-1, with no clear D. This CDR3 has 12 residues. Germline CDR1 reads SEHNR; CDR2 reads FQNEAQ (reference sequence). The ends were cut back, 1 base at V and 8 bases at J, with 8 bases in the middle. The CDR3 reads CASSLGISEAFF. For the CDR3, the DNA is TGTGCCAGCAGCTTAGGCATATCGGAAGCTTTCTTT.

This clonotype is medium-sized in the sample. The chain is built from TRBV6-4 and TRBJ2-3; D possibly uses TRBD1 or TRBD2 (5 bases each). The germline CDR1 and CDR2 sequences are MRHNA and SNTAGT. There are 13 residues in the CDR3. V shed 4 bases and J shed 6 bases, with 11 bases lying between them. The CDR3 region is CASSAGTTDTQYF. For the CDR3, the DNA is TGTGCCAGCAGTGCCGGGACGACCGATACGCAGTATTTT.

This clonotype was found many times. The CDR3 region has the DNA TGTGCCAGCAGCTTTCAGGGATCCACTGAAGCTTTCTTT. This sequence encodes CASSFQGSTEAFF. V and J are TRBV7-9 and TRBJ1-1; D perhaps matches TRBD1 (5 bases). The germline CDR1 and CDR2 sequences are SEHNR and FQNEAQ (reference sequence). Trimming stripped 3 bases from V and 4 bases from J, with 9 bases between. The length of the CDR3 is 13 residues. The full variable domain, in which reference TRBV7-9 and TRBJ1-1 provide the parts outside the CDR3, is DTGVSQNPRHKITKRGQNVTFRCDPISEHNRLYWYRQTLGQGPEFLTYFQNEAQLEKSRLLSDRFSAERPKGSFSTLEIQRTEQGDSAMYLCASSFQGSTEAFFGQGTRLTVV.

By proportion, this clonotype is medium-sized. The V call is TRBV28, the J call TRBJ2-3; 10 positions match TRBD1. This CDR3 spans 17 amino acids. CDR1 MDHEN and CDR2 SYDVKM come from the germline V gene. Trimming took 7 bases from V and 4 from J; bases not matched to a gene: 14. The CDR3 sequence is CASTHSTSGTGADTQYF. CDR3 nucleotides: TGTGCCAGCACCCACTCGACGTCCGGGACAGGGGCAGATACGCAGTATTTT.

This clonotype was seen at least ten times. This rearrangement joins TRBV6-6 to TRBJ1-1; unclear D gene. The CDR3 extends over 13 amino acids. V lost 7 bases, J lost 2 bases, and 11 bases lay in between. From germline, CDR1 is MNHNY and CDR2 SVGAGI (reference sequence). The CDR3 sequence is CASILPGNTEAFF. The CDR3 nucleotides read TGTGCCAGCATTCTTCCGGGAAACACTGAAGCTTTCTTT.

This clonotype was observed at least ten times. V and J are TRBV29-1 and TRBJ2-5; TRBD2 is a possible D gene (6 bases). Germline loops: CDR1 SQVTM, CDR2 ANQGSEA. V lost 7 bases and J lost 2, with 11 bases in between. The CDR3 runs 12 residues. As DNA, the CDR3 is TGCAGCGGATCGGGGGTTCAAGAGACCCAGTACTTC. Translating it yields CSGSGVQETQYF.

A remark on this clonotype: A much larger clone lies one base from this, so it may be a read error. The rearrangement links TRBV9 to TRBJ2-7; D tentatively reads TRBD1 or TRBD2 (5 bases each). The CDR3 consists of 15 residues. The germline CDR1 and CDR2 sequences are SGDLS and YYNGEE. The CDR3 DNA reads as TGTGCCAGCAGCAAACAGGAGGTGGGGCCCTACAAGCAGTACTTC. Translation: CASSKQEVGPYKQYF.

This clonotype has a count of ten or more. This chain links TRBV20-1 with TRBJ2-7, with no clear D. This CDR3 is built from 12 residues. Trimming took off 1 base at V and 4 bases at J, with 8 bases between the two ends. The germline V gene encodes CDR1 DFQATT and CDR2 SNEGSKA (reference sequence). CDR3 nucleotide sequence: TGCAGTGCTAGAGTACAGATGTACGAGCAGTACTTC. It specifies CSARVQMYEQYF.

There are a few counts of this clonotype. V gene TRBV27 combines with J gene TRBJ1-2, with D perhaps TRBD1 (5 bases). Trimming left V 4 bases short and J 4 bases short, with 16 bases between. There are 15 residues in the CDR3. Germline V CDR1 and CDR2: MNHEY, SMNVEV (reference sequence). The CDR3 DNA reads TGTGCCAGCAGTTCGTACGGGACGATGGGCTATGGCTACACCTTC. It codes for CASSSYGTMGYGYTF.

The V and J genes are TRBV28 and TRBJ2-7; TRBD1 agrees at 7 bases. The germline CDR1 and CDR2 sequences are MDHEN and SYDVKM. Unmatched junction bases numbered 6, after V lost 8 bases and J lost 2 bases. The CDR3 is made up of 13 amino acids. The DNA of the CDR3 is TGTGCCAGCGGCCCGGGACAGACCTACGAGCAGTACTTC. Translating gives CASGPGQTYEQYF.

This clonotype qualifies as medium-sized (0.01 to 0.1%). The chain employs TRBV29-1 and TRBJ2-3; possibly TRBD1 for D (5 bases). The germline gives CDR1 SQVTM, CDR2 ANQGSEA. Trimming removed 6 bases from V and 1 base from J, with 8 bases in between. The length of the CDR3 is 12 residues. CDR3 in amino acids: CSVGPGTDTQYF. The DNA for the CDR3 is TGCAGCGTGGGGCCCGGCACAGATACGCAGTATTTT.

This chain links TRBV7-8 with TRBJ2-7, with 8 bases identical to TRBD1. CDR3 size: 17 residues. Germline CDR1 is SGHVS and CDR2 is FQNEAQ. The ends lost 4 bases at V and 5 bases at J; junction bases unmatched: 16. CDR3 loop: CASSSRITRQGRNEQYF. Here the CDR3 DNA reads TGTGCCAGCAGCTCCCGTATTACGCGACAGGGGAGGAACGAGCAGTACTTC.

This clonotype showed up many times. The chain has TRBV7-2 and TRBJ2-3; D remains ambiguous. Germline CDR1 and CDR2: SGHTA and FQGNSA. V was clipped by 3 bases and J by 0 bases, with 7 bases between them. The CDR3 is 14 residues long. This CDR3 reads CASSFFTSTDTQYF. CDR3 bases: TGTGCCAGCAGCTTTTTTACTAGCACAGATACGCAGTATTTT.